The entry below gives a single TCR beta chain sequence along with its context. The target antigen is unknown. The data originate from a study of fetal regulatory T cell absence and autoimmunity. The CDR3 sequence is 15 residues long. Germline CDR1 reads MNHEY; CDR2 reads SVGAGI. J gave up 4 bases and V 10 bases, and 10 bases lay outside the gene matches. General observations from the study: Pancreas TCRs were oligoclonally enriched versus cord blood, some clones over 95-fold.

This was a survey-level run. The repertoire was sequenced with immunoSEQ multiplex PCR; TCRdb's copy has only in-frame clones and lacks some. The sample consists of about 95,000 clones, 55% to 75% of them appearing once. Sequenced material: pancreas tissue. The receptor's source is a male donor with IPEX syndrome. This chain joins TRBV6-5 and TRBJ2-1; 10 bases match TRBD2. This CDR3 reads CATGLAGDRYNEQFF. CDR3 DNA sequence: TGTGCCACAGGTCTAGCGGGAGATCGGTACAATGAGCAGTTCTTC.